These 17 T cell receptor beta chains originate from one sample sequenced in a study of radiotherapy plus CTLA-4 blockade in lung cancer. Using immunoSEQ multiplex PCR, the repertoire was profiled, and TCRdb retains in-frame clones only, with some absent. Of approximately 89,000 clones in the sample, around 76% were seen once. Sequences were derived from peripheral blood, sampled from a patient treated with radiotherapy plus ipilimumab. The receptor set was obtained from a human donor with non-small cell lung cancer who had a partial response to radiotherapy plus ipilimumab. Some clones in this sample may be carry-over from other donors' samples.

This clone was seen a single time. An end of the junction does not agree with germline; a read error may underlie this. V gene TRBV2 combines with J gene TRBJ2-5, with D possibly TRBD1 on 6 matching bases. Germline assignment: CDR1 SNHLY and CDR2 FYNNEI. The CDR3 is 12 residues long. CDR3 sequence: CASKGDQGTQYF. In DNA form, the CDR3 reads TGTGCCAGCAAGGGGGACCAAGGGACCCAGTACTTC. The variable domain in full, with the rest retrieved from reference TRBV2 and TRBJ2-5, is EPEVTQTPSHQVTQMGQEVILRCVPISNHLYFYWYRQILGQKVEFLVSFYNNEISEKSEIFDDQFSVERPDGSNFTLKIRSTKLEDSAMYFCASKGDQGTQYFGPGTRLLVL.

In its sample, this clone was seen once. The chain is built from TRBV7-3 and TRBJ2-1; D may be TRBD2 (7 bases). The germline V gene encodes CDR1 SGHTA and CDR2 FQGTGA. V was shortened by 5 bases and J by 6 bases, with 17 bases between the two germline ends. This CDR3 spans 15 amino acids. CDR3 amino acids: CASSLGGGSPNEQFF. Written as DNA, the CDR3 is TGTGCCAGCAGCCTTGGGGGGGGCTCTCCCAATGAGCAGTTCTTC.

The CDR3 DNA reads as TGTGCCAGCAGTCCGCCGCTGGGACAGGGAATTGAAGCTTTCTTT. Amino acid sequence: CASSPPLGQGIEAFF. The genes are TRBV28 and TRBJ1-1, with 9 bases fitting TRBD1. Germline CDR1 and CDR2: MDHEN and SYDVKM. After removal of 5 bases from V and 7 bases from J, the junction contained 11 bases not matched to a gene. The CDR3 covers 15 residues.

V and J are TRBV5-1 and TRBJ2-5, with D possibly matching TRBD2 (5 bases). Between the trimmed V and J ends, which lost 7 bases and 8 bases, there was a span of 21 bases. The CDR3 runs to 14 residues. The V gene's germline CDR1 is SGHRS and CDR2 YFSETQ. The CDR3 DNA sequence: TGCGCCAGCTGGCCAGGAGCGGCGGATGGAACCCAGTACTTC. This sequence encodes CASWPGAADGTQYF.

This clone occurred once. V usage is TRBV5-4 and J usage is TRBJ1-2; TRBD1 might be the D (5 bases). The ends were cut back, 1 base at V and 1 base at J, with 8 bases in the middle. This CDR3 is 14 amino acids long. CDR1 and CDR2 (germline): SGHNT, YYREEE (reference sequence). The DNA of the CDR3 is TGTGCCAGCAGCTTGCGACAGCTTAACTATGGCTACACCTTC. Residues: CASSLRQLNYGYTF.

A single count supports this clone. The chain recombines TRBV7-2 with TRBJ1-2, with 7 bases fitting TRBD1. CDR3 length: 15 residues. The V gene end was trimmed by 5 bases and the J gene end by 4 bases; junction bases not matched to a gene: 10. The germline CDR1 and CDR2 sequences are SGHTA and FQGNSA. The CDR3 loop is CASSQKGQSSYGYTF. CDR3 in DNA: TGTGCCAGCAGCCAGAAGGGACAGTCCTCCTATGGCTACACCTTC.

J is TRBJ2-1 and V is TRBV5-1; no clear D. This CDR3 has 14 residues. CDR1 and CDR2 from the germline V gene are SGHRS and YFSETQ. V lost 0 bases, J lost 4 bases, and 8 bases lay in between. CDR3 protein: CASSLGAEYNEQFF. CDR3 nucleotide sequence: TGCGCCAGCAGCTTGGGGGCCGAATACAATGAGCAGTTCTTC.

This chain connects TRBV6-5 to TRBJ1-2, with D possibly being TRBD1 (5 bases). V lost 2 bases, J lost 7 bases, and 11 bases lay in between. Germline V gene sequence: CDR1 MNHEY, CDR2 SVGAGI. This CDR3 is 13 amino acids long. CDR3 region: CASSYGLGAGYTF. CDR3 DNA sequence: TGTGCCAGCAGTTACGGCCTTGGGGCTGGCTACACCTTC.

The rearrangement joins TRBV5-1 to TRBJ2-7; 10 nucleotides match TRBD2. Looked up from germline, CDR1 is SGHRS and CDR2 is YFSETQ. With 4 bases clipped from V and 4 bases from J, the junction kept 8 bases outside the gene matches. The CDR3 has 15 amino acids. CDR3 in DNA: TGCGCCAGCAGCCCGAGCGGGGGGGCGGAGTACGAGCAGTACTTC. It yields the protein CASSPSGGAEYEQYF.

As for this clone: At the DNA level, this CDR3 is encoded by other sequences in the same sample as well. This chain uses TRBV7-6 with TRBJ2-5, with D possibly TRBD2 on 7 matching bases. From germline, CDR1 is SGHVS and CDR2 FNYEAQ. The CDR3 extends over 14 amino acids. Trimming took off 5 bases at V and 4 bases at J, with 14 bases between the two ends. The CDR3 DNA follows: TGTGCCAGCAGCAGAAGCGGGACACTAGAGACCCAGTACTTC. It encodes CASSRSGTLETQYF. The full variable domain, rest sourced from reference TRBV7-6 and TRBJ2-5, is GAGVSQSPRYKVTKRGQDVALRCDPISGHVSLYWYRQALGQGPEFLTYFNYEAQQDKSGLPNDRFSAERPEGSISTLTIQRTEQRDSAMYRCASSRSGTLETQYFGPGTRLLVL.

This clone was seen a handful of times. The chain employs TRBV29-1 and TRBJ1-1; D ambiguous. Germline CDR1 reads SQVTM; CDR2 reads ANQGSEA. The length of the CDR3 is 14 residues. Trimming removed 5 bases at V and 4 bases at J, with 17 bases between. The CDR3 loop reads CSVLGPSRSTEAFF. In nucleotides, the CDR3 is TGCAGCGTTCTAGGCCCTTCGAGGAGCACTGAAGCTTTCTTT.

The J gene is TRBJ2-7, the V gene TRBV19, with a weak D call TRBD1 (6 bases). The CDR3 has 14 residues. Germline CDR1 LNHDA, CDR2 SQIVND (reference sequence). V lost 6 bases and J lost 6, with 18 bases in between. CDR3 in DNA: TGTGCCAGTAGCACCCAAGGACAGTTTTTCGAGCAGTACTTC. Amino acid sequence: CASSTQGQFFEQYF.

The chain links TRBV2 to TRBJ2-7, with 10 bases that match TRBD2. This CDR3 has 13 residues. V gave up 10 bases and J gave up 0 bases; unmatched junction bases: 3. Looked up from germline, CDR1 is SNHLY and CDR2 is FYNNEI. CDR3 in amino acids: CATLAGASYEQYF. The CDR3 DNA is TGTGCCACTCTAGCGGGGGCCTCCTACGAGCAGTACTTC.

Remarks on this clone: Other DNA variants within this sample encode the same CDR3. The chain recombines TRBV5-4 with TRBJ1-6, with TRBD1 matching over 10 bases. Trimming removed 4 bases from V and 9 bases from J; junction bases left unmatched: 4. CDR1 and CDR2 (germline): SGHNT, YYREEE (reference sequence). CDR3 length: 14 residues. In nucleotides, the CDR3 is TGTGCCAGCAGCGGGACAGGGGTTGGTTCACCCCTCCACTTT. It translates to CASSGTGVGSPLHF. Combining the CDR3 with reference TRBV5-4 and TRBJ1-6 gives the whole variable domain ETGVTQSPTHLIKTRGQQVTLRCSSQSGHNTVSWYQQALGQGPQFIFQYYREEENGRGNFPPRFSGLQFPNYSSELNVNALELDDSALYLCASSGTGVGSPLHFGNGTRLTVT.

This chain connects TRBV29-1 to TRBJ2-5, with D possibly matching TRBD2 (6 bases). This CDR3 has 14 residues. The V gene lost 6 bases and the J gene lost 4 bases, with 18 bases spanning the gap. Germline V gives CDR1 SQVTM, CDR2 ANQGSEA. The CDR3 region is CSVAGLLFRETQYF. The CDR3 nucleotides read TGCAGCGTGGCGGGATTACTATTCCGAGAGACCCAGTACTTC.

The chain has TRBV27 and TRBJ1-6, with D possibly matching TRBD1 (5 bases). Trimming left V 6 bases short and J 10 bases short, with 13 bases between. In germline, CDR1 is MNHEY, CDR2 SMNVEV (reference sequence). The CDR3 loop spans 13 amino acids. CDR3 DNA sequence: TGTGCCAGCAGCTATTACAGGAACTCACCCCTCCACTTT. Translating it yields CASSYYRNSPLHF.

V gene TRBV6-1 combines with J gene TRBJ1-2; tentatively, D is TRBD1 (5 bases). V dropped 7 bases and J dropped 8 bases, with 17 bases sitting between them. Germline V gene lookup returns CDR1 MNHNS and CDR2 SASEGT. The CDR3 is made up of 13 amino acids. CDR3 DNA sequence: TGTGCCAGCACTTGGACACTCAACCGCGGCTACACCTTC. Protein product: CASTWTLNRGYTF.